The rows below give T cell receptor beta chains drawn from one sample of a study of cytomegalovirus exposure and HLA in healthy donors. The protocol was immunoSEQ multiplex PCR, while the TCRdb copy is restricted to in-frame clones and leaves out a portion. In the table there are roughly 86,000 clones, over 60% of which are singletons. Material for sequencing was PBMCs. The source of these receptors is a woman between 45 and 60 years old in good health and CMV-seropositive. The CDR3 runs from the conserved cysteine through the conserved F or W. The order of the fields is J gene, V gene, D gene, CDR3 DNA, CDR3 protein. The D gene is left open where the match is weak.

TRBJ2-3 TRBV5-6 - TGTGCCAGCAGCTTTGGTGGAGGGAGCACAGATACGCAGTATTTT CASSFGGGSTDTQYF
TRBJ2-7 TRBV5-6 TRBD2 TGTGCCAGCAGCTTGGTCTCTAGCGGGGGGTACGAGCAGTACTTC CASSLVSSGGYEQYF
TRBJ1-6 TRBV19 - TGTGCCAGTAGTACGCCTCTTTCGGCAGGAAATAATTCACCCCTCCACTTT CASSTPLSAGNNSPLHF
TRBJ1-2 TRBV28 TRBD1 TGTGCCAGCAGTTTATCCCGGACAGGTTATGGCTACACCTTC CASSLSRTGYGYTF
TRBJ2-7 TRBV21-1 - TGTGCCCTCAATCATCCAGGCCGAGACTACGAGCAGTACTTC CALNHPGRDYEQYF
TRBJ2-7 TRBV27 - TGTGCCAGCAGTCCTTCGGGGGGCCCAGGGGAGCAGTACTTC CASSPSGGPGEQYF
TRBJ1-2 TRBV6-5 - TGTGCCAGCCGGGGGAGGGATCAAGGCTACACCTTC CASRGRDQGYTF
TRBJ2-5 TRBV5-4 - TGTGCCAGCAGCTTGGATCGGGAAGAGACCCAGTACTTC CASSLDREETQYF
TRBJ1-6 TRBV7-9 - TGTTCCAGCAGCCCAGGGCGGCGGGGGACTACCCATCACGATTCACCCCTCCACTTT CSSSPGRRGTTHHDSPLHF
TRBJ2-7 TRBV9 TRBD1 TGTGCCAGCAGCGTAGTTTCGGGACAGGGTCAACAGTACTTC CASSVVSGQGQQYF
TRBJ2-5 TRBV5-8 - TGTGCCAGCAGCCCGGGGGACAGCCCTATTCAAGAGACCCAGTACTTC CASSPGDSPIQETQYF